The 23 T cell receptor beta chains below were found in one sample sequenced in a study of PD-1 blockade in mismatch repair-deficient tumors. For these receptors, no antigen is known. Time point: 10-day in vitro stimulation with candidate neoantigen peptide 7. The assay was immunoSEQ multiplex PCR, and TCRdb's table has in-frame clones only and misses some. This table holds several thousand clones, over 75% found once. The material sequenced was cells cultured in vitro, taken from a patient treated with pembrolizumab. These receptors came from an adult with mismatch repair-deficient cancer.

V gene TRBV6-1 combines with J gene TRBJ2-1; D is unresolved. This CDR3 is built from 14 residues. The germline gives CDR1 MNHNS, CDR2 SASEGT. Between the trimmed V and J ends, which lost 3 bases and 6 bases, there was a span of 12 bases. In DNA, the CDR3 is TGTGCCAGCAGTGACCGGGCATTAAGCAATGAGCAGTTCTTC. Translated: CASSDRALSNEQFF.

CDR3 sequence (DNA): TGTGCCAGCAGTGGACCAGGGGGACGGGAAAAACTGTTTTTT. Translating it yields CASSGPGGREKLFF. V gene TRBV2 combines with J gene TRBJ1-4; 7 bases agree with TRBD1. With V trimmed by 4 bases and J by 8 bases, 7 bases remained unmatched. The germline CDR1 and CDR2 sequences are SNHLY and FYNNEI. The CDR3 totals 14 residues. Using reference TRBV2 and TRBJ1-4 for the parts outside the CDR3, the full variable domain is EPEVTQTPSHQVTQMGQEVILRCVPISNHLYFYWYRQILGQKVEFLVSFYNNEISEKSEIFDDQFSVERPDGSNFTLKIRSTKLEDSAMYFCASSGPGGREKLFFGSGTQLSVL.

In this sample, this clone turned up a few times. The rearrangement uses TRBV27 and TRBJ2-1, with 11 bases identical to TRBD2. This CDR3 contains 15 residues. The germline V gene has CDR1 MNHEY and CDR2 SMNVEV (reference sequence). V shed 6 bases and J 7 bases; nucleotides not matched to a gene: 8. The CDR3 DNA follows: TGTGCCAGCAGCCAAGGGGCTAGCGGGAGGAATGAGCAGTTCTTC. Amino acids: CASSQGASGRNEQFF.

This clone was seen once. The chain employs TRBV7-6 and TRBJ2-1; possibly TRBD2 for D (6 bases). Germline V gene data show CDR1 as SGHVS and CDR2 as FNYEAQ. The ends were cut back, 3 bases at V and 5 bases at J, with 14 bases in the middle. The CDR3 is 15 amino acids. CDR3 nucleotides: TGTGCCAGCAGCTTGGTCCGGGGGAGACACAATGAGCAGTTCTTC. Protein sequence: CASSLVRGRHNEQFF. The complete variable domain, with remaining parts taken from reference TRBV7-6 and TRBJ2-1, reads GAGVSQSPRYKVTKRGQDVALRCDPISGHVSLYWYRQALGQGPEFLTYFNYEAQQDKSGLPNDRFSAERPEGSISTLTIQRTEQRDSAMYRCASSLVRGRHNEQFFGPGTRLTVL.

J is TRBJ2-5 and V is TRBV6-5; TRBD1 aligns across 8 bases. The V gene end was trimmed by 0 bases and the J gene end by 5 bases; junction bases not matched to a gene: 2. There are 14 residues in the CDR3. The germline gives CDR1 MNHEY, CDR2 SVGAGI. The DNA for the CDR3 is TGTGCCAGCAGTTACTCGACAGGGGCCGAGACCCAGTACTTC. This gives the protein CASSYSTGAETQYF.

The chain has TRBV7-9 and TRBJ1-5; TRBD1 might be the D (5 bases). CDR3 length: 14 amino acids. Germline loops: CDR1 SEHNR, CDR2 FQNEAQ (reference sequence). V was shortened by 1 base and J by 6 bases, with 10 bases between the two germline ends. The CDR3 is CASSLGGVVQPQHF. The CDR3 DNA sequence: TGTGCCAGCAGCTTAGGGGGGGTTGTTCAGCCCCAGCATTTT. Full variable domain (missing parts from reference TRBV7-9 and TRBJ1-5): DTGVSQNPRHKITKRGQNVTFRCDPISEHNRLYWYRQTLGQGPEFLTYFQNEAQLEKSRLLSDRFSAERPKGSFSTLEIQRTEQGDSAMYLCASSLGGVVQPQHFGDGTRLSIL.

The rearrangement links TRBV9 to TRBJ2-7; TRBD2 might be the D (5 bases). The CDR3 consists of 14 residues. CDR1 and CDR2 (germline): SGDLS, YYNGEE. V dropped 0 bases and J dropped 2 bases, with 9 bases sitting between them. CDR3 amino acids: CASSVASGTYEQYF. In nucleotides, the CDR3 is TGTGCCAGCAGCGTAGCAAGCGGTACCTACGAGCAGTACTTC.

This clone was seen a single time. The J gene is TRBJ2-1, the V gene TRBV5-1, with no clear D. Germline lookup yields CDR1 SGHRS and CDR2 YFSETQ. There are 11 residues in the CDR3. V lost 4 bases, J lost 7 bases, and 6 bases lay in between. CDR3 sequence reads: CASSVLNEQFF. The DNA of the CDR3 is TGCGCCAGCAGCGTACTGAATGAGCAGTTCTTC.

The chain recombines TRBV14 with TRBJ2-2; weak D call: TRBD2 (6 bases). The V gene lost 4 bases and the J gene lost 6 bases, with 9 bases spanning the gap. The CDR3 runs to 13 residues. Germline loops: CDR1 SGHDN, CDR2 FVKESK. The CDR3 sequence: CASSRGLSGELFF. The CDR3 DNA is TGTGCCAGCAGCCGTGGACTATCCGGGGAGCTGTTTTTT.

The chain joins TRBV18 to TRBJ2-7, with TRBD2 identical over 8 bases. V shed 3 bases and J 2 bases; nucleotides not matched to a gene: 6. Germline-derived CDR1 and CDR2 are KGHSH and LQKENI. This CDR3 has 15 amino acids. The DNA of the CDR3 is TGTGCCAGCTCACCCCCGCGGGAGGCCGCCTACGAGCAGTACTTC. The encoded protein is CASSPPREAAYEQYF.

This clone was picked up a small number of times. CDR3 residues: CASSLTPELEQYF. The CDR3 DNA follows: TGTGCCAGCAGCTTAACCCCCGAATTGGAGCAGTACTTC. This sequence joins TRBV7-9 and TRBJ2-7; no clear D gene. This CDR3 comprises 13 residues. V dropped 2 bases and J dropped 7 bases, with 12 bases sitting between them. CDR1 is SEHNR, CDR2 FQNEAQ, per germline (reference sequence).

The chain uses TRBV18 and TRBJ1-2; D call uncertain. Trimming pared 2 bases from V and 4 bases from J, leaving 11 bases between. The CDR3 is made up of 14 amino acids. The germline V gene encodes CDR1 KGHSH and CDR2 LQKENI. CDR3 DNA sequence: TGTGCCAGCTCACCAAACACGGTCTCCTATGGCTACACCTTC. It translates to CASSPNTVSYGYTF.

This clone was seen more than once but under ten times. The chain employs TRBV10-3 and TRBJ2-7, with TRBD2 matching 7 bases. The CDR3 length is 13 residues. Germline lookup yields CDR1 ENHRY and CDR2 SYGVKD. V lost 3 bases and J lost 7; bases outside the gene matches: 6. The CDR3 region has the DNA TGTGCCATCAGTGACGGGGGACTATTGGAGCAGTACTTC. Protein sequence: CAISDGGLLEQYF.

The chain carries TRBV28 and TRBJ1-2; weak D call: TRBD1 (6 bases). CDR3 size: 13 residues. Trimming stripped 6 bases from V and 4 bases from J, with 12 bases between. The germline V gene encodes CDR1 MDHEN and CDR2 SYDVKM. CDR3 nucleotide sequence: TGTGCCAGCAGAGTACAGGGACCCTATGGCTACACCTTC. Translating it yields CASRVQGPYGYTF.

The chain couples TRBV19 to TRBJ2-2; D remains ambiguous. Germline values: CDR1 LNHDA, CDR2 SQIVND (reference sequence). The CDR3 runs 14 residues. Deletions cut 3 bases from V and 6 bases from J, with 11 bases between. The CDR3 bases are TGTGCCAGTAGTATGCTCTCTGGGGCCGGGGAGCTGTTTTTT. It yields the protein CASSMLSGAGELFF.

The chain carries TRBV7-6 and TRBJ2-3; TRBD1 aligns across 7 bases. This CDR3 has 14 amino acids. Germline V CDR1 and CDR2: SGHVS, FNYEAQ. J lost 4 bases, V lost 0 bases, and 1 base had no gene match. The CDR3 spells CASSLATGPDTQYF. In nucleotides, the CDR3 is TGTGCCAGCAGCTTAGCGACAGGGCCAGATACGCAGTATTTT.

The chain combines TRBV11-2 with TRBJ1-3; D unclear. CDR3 length: 15 residues. The V and J ends lost 3 bases and 0 bases respectively, with 9 bases between them. The germline CDR1 and CDR2 sequences are SGHAT and FQNNGV. The CDR3: CASSFNGDSGNTIYF. CDR3 sequence (DNA): TGTGCCAGCAGCTTTAATGGGGACTCTGGAAACACCATATATTTT.

V is TRBV29-1 and J is TRBJ2-7; D possibly corresponds to TRBD1 (7 bases). This CDR3 contains 15 residues. Germline CDR1 is SQVTM and CDR2 is ANQGSEA. The V end lost 0 bases, the J end lost 5 bases, and 17 bases lay between the germline ends. DNA for the CDR3: TGCAGCGTTGAAGAGGGGGGCAGGGGGTTAAACGAGCAGTACTTC. This gives the protein CSVEEGGRGLNEQYF.

V gene TRBV7-2 combines with J gene TRBJ2-7; D call uncertain. Germline lookup yields CDR1 SGHTA and CDR2 FQGNSA. V was trimmed by 3 bases and J by 0 bases, leaving 15 bases between them. CDR3 size: 16 residues. CDR3 DNA: TGTGCCAGCAGCTTTTCAGCCGACACGAGCTCCTACGAGCAGTACTTC. Residues: CASSFSADTSSYEQYF. Drawing the rest from reference TRBV7-2 and TRBJ2-7, the complete variable domain is GAGVSQSPSNKVTEKGKDVELRCDPISGHTALYWYRQSLGQGLEFLIYFQGNSAPDKSGLPSDRFSAERTGGSVSTLTIQRTQQEDSAVYLCASSFSADTSSYEQYFGPGTRLTVT.

This clone appeared once. The genes are TRBV7-3 and TRBJ2-1; a weak D match, TRBD2 (6 bases). The CDR3 runs to 15 residues. V was pared by 5 bases and J by 4 bases, with 15 bases between. Looked up from germline, CDR1 is SGHTA and CDR2 is FQGTGA. In nucleotides, the CDR3 is TGTGCCAGCAGCCCCGGGACTCCAGGTTACAATGAGCAGTTCTTC. Translating gives CASSPGTPGYNEQFF.

This clone was seen only a few times. DNA of the CDR3: TGTGCCAGCAAGGAGGGAGTGGAGAATTATGGCTACACCTTC. This sequence encodes CASKEGVENYGYTF. The chain has TRBV28 and TRBJ1-2; D not certain. In germline, CDR1 is MDHEN, CDR2 SYDVKM. The CDR3 covers 14 residues. Trimming left V 7 bases short and J 5 bases short, with 17 bases between.

This clone was seen a single time. The chain recombines TRBV6-5 with TRBJ2-2; TRBD2 is a possible D gene (6 bases). CDR3 length: 16 amino acids. Per the germline V gene, CDR1 is MNHEY and CDR2 is SVGAGI. Trimming pared 0 bases from V and 5 bases from J, leaving 13 bases between. CDR3 nucleotide sequence: TGTGCCAGCAGTTACTCGGGACTCACGGGAACCGGGGAGCTGTTTTTT. This gives the protein CASSYSGLTGTGELFF.

In nucleotides, the CDR3 is TGTGCCAGCAGTTCCCCTAGCGGGAGGGCGACCGAGCAGTACTTC. Its protein is CASSSPSGRATEQYF. The rearrangement joins TRBV28 to TRBJ2-7; 12 bases are a match to TRBD2. Germline-derived CDR1 and CDR2 are MDHEN and SYDVKM. The CDR3 consists of 15 residues. After removal of 4 bases from V and 6 bases from J, the junction contained 7 bases not matched to a gene.